The 21 T cell receptor beta chains listed next were all sequenced from one sample in a study of OX40 agonist ivuxolimab in advanced cancers. Profiled with immunoSEQ multiplex PCR; TCRdb holds only in-frame clones, not every one. The sample yields around 68,000 clones, more than 75% seen once. The starting material was CD4+ or CD8+ T cells sorted from blood, obtained in a trial of the OX40 agonist ivuxolimab. These receptors were obtained from an adult with an advanced solid tumor such as melanoma, head and neck, liver or kidney cancer.

The chain joins TRBV7-9 to TRBJ1-1; D perhaps matches TRBD1 (6 bases). The V end was cut by 2 bases, the J end by 5 bases, with 9 bases between. CDR1 and CDR2 from the germline V gene are SEHNR and FQNEAQ (reference sequence). The CDR3 totals 13 residues. This chain's CDR3 is CASSLIQGTEAFF. The CDR3 bases are TGTGCCAGCAGCTTAATACAGGGAACTGAAGCTTTCTTT.

The chain uses TRBV5-6 and TRBJ1-1; a weak D match, TRBD1 (6 bases). Germline CDR1 and CDR2: SGHDT and YYEEEE. The CDR3 contains 13 residues. V lost 5 bases, J lost 3 bases, and 11 bases lay in between. In DNA, the CDR3 is TGTGCCAGCAGTCCAGGGGAGGACACTGAAGCTTTCTTT. This translates into CASSPGEDTEAFF.

The chain employs TRBV5-6 and TRBJ1-4; TRBD1 matches 8 bases. The CDR3 totals 14 residues. Germline loops: CDR1 SGHDT, CDR2 YYEEEE. V shed 4 bases, J shed 8 bases, and the junction held 7 bases outside the gene matches. The DNA of the CDR3 is TGTGCCAGCAGCGTGACAGGGGCAGGAGAAAAACTGTTTTTT. Its protein product is CASSVTGAGEKLFF.

The chain employs TRBV5-6 and TRBJ2-3; D gene uncertain. Germline V CDR1 and CDR2: SGHDT, YYEEEE. The V end was cut by 2 bases, the J end by 5 bases, with 12 bases between. The CDR3 is 14 amino acids. Written as DNA, the CDR3 is TGTGCCAGCAGCTTCTCCAGAGTTAGAGATACGCAGTATTTT. Its translation: CASSFSRVRDTQYF.

J is TRBJ2-2 and V is TRBV19; 9 bases match TRBD1. CDR1 LNHDA and CDR2 SQIVND come from the germline V gene (reference sequence). The CDR3 sequence is 15 residues long. Losses at the gene ends were 5 bases for V and 5 bases for J; bases not matched to a gene: 6. DNA of the CDR3: TGTGCCAGTAGTGTACAGGGGGCTGAGACCGGGGAGCTGTTTTTT. Protein product: CASSVQGAETGELFF.

V gene TRBV5-6 combines with J gene TRBJ1-2; no clear D. The CDR3 is made up of 12 amino acids. Germline CDR1 and CDR2: SGHDT and YYEEEE. Trimming took off 2 bases at V and 5 bases at J, with 7 bases between the two ends. CDR3 sequence: CASSLGEYGYTF. The DNA for the CDR3 is TGTGCCAGCAGCTTAGGCGAATATGGCTACACCTTC. The full variable domain, rest sourced from reference TRBV5-6 and TRBJ1-2, is DAGVTQSPTHLIKTRGQQVTLRCSPKSGHDTVSWYQQALGQGPQFIFQYYEEEERQRGNFPDRFSGHQFPNYSSELNVNALLLGDSALYLCASSLGEYGYTFGSGTRLTVV.

In its sample, this clone was seen a few times. The rearrangement links TRBV10-3 to TRBJ2-2; TRBD1 matches 8 bases. Trimming at V came to 6 bases and at J to 1 base, leaving 4 bases not matched to a gene. CDR3 length equals 15 residues. Germline V gene sequence: CDR1 ENHRY, CDR2 SYGVKD. The CDR3 loop is CAISRGQGNTGELFF. The CDR3 coding sequence is TGTGCCATCAGCCGCGGACAGGGGAACACCGGGGAGCTGTTTTTT.

CDR3 region: CASSSQPTGVEQYF. CDR3 sequence (DNA): TGTGCCAGCAGCTCACAACCGACAGGGGTCGAGCAGTACTTC. The chain is built from TRBV7-7 and TRBJ2-7; TRBD1 aligns across 8 bases. Germline assignment: CDR1 SSHAT and CDR2 FNYEAQ (reference sequence). The CDR3 totals 14 residues. V gave up 4 bases and J gave up 6 bases; unmatched junction bases: 8.

This sequence joins TRBV7-9 and TRBJ1-2; TRBD1 is a possible D gene (5 bases). The V and J ends lost 3 bases and 8 bases respectively, with 19 bases between them. The V gene's germline CDR1 is SEHNR and CDR2 FQNEAQ (reference sequence). The CDR3 extends over 15 amino acids. CDR3 in amino acids: CASSFTTVGVEGYTF. In DNA, the CDR3 is TGTGCCAGCAGCTTTACGACAGTGGGGGTTGAAGGCTACACCTTC.

The chain couples TRBV7-6 to TRBJ1-4, with D maybe TRBD1 (5 bases). The CDR3 has 14 amino acids. Trimming removed 7 bases at V and 6 bases at J, with 15 bases between. Germline V gene lookup returns CDR1 SGHVS and CDR2 FNYEAQ. The DNA for the CDR3 is TGTGCCAGCACCCAAGGGCCGGGGGATGAAAAACTGTTTTTT. Its protein product is CASTQGPGDEKLFF.

The table lists this clone with a count of one. The CDR3 spells CASILRPGLAGGPYNEQFF. The CDR3 DNA reads TGTGCCAGTATCCTCAGGCCGGGACTAGCGGGGGGTCCCTACAATGAGCAGTTCTTC. The chain has TRBV19 and TRBJ2-1, with 15 bases lining up with TRBD2. Germline assignment: CDR1 LNHDA and CDR2 SQIVND (reference sequence). The CDR3 covers 19 residues. Unmatched junction bases numbered 12, after V lost 7 bases and J lost 2 bases.

V gene TRBV18 combines with J gene TRBJ2-2; a possible D gene is TRBD1 (5 bases). The CDR3 is made up of 16 amino acids. Trimming removed 3 bases at V and 1 base at J, with 12 bases between. Germline loops: CDR1 KGHSH, CDR2 LQKENI. CDR3 nucleotides: TGTGCCAGCTCACCGTCGCAGGGCTTGAACACCGGGGAGCTGTTTTTT. Its protein is CASSPSQGLNTGELFF.

The V call is TRBV5-1, the J call TRBJ1-1, with no clear D. Germline V lookup: CDR1 SGHRS, CDR2 YFSETQ. This CDR3 is 14 amino acids long. Trimming left V 4 bases short and J 7 bases short, with 17 bases between. The CDR3 region is CASSPTGPLNEAFF. CDR3 DNA sequence: TGCGCCAGCAGCCCGACCGGGCCGTTGAATGAAGCTTTCTTT. The full variable domain, its missing parts supplied by reference TRBV5-1 and TRBJ1-1, is KAGVTQTPRYLIKTRGQQVTLSCSPISGHRSVSWYQQTPGQGLQFLFEYFSETQRNKGNFPGRFSGRQFSNSRSEMNVSTLELGDSALYLCASSPTGPLNEAFFGQGTRLTVV.

This clone showed up just once. The chain joins TRBV29-1 to TRBJ1-1, with D possibly matching TRBD1 (5 bases). Germline CDR1 is SQVTM and CDR2 is ANQGSEA. The CDR3 sequence is 12 residues long. Trimming removed 7 bases from V and 6 bases from J, with 15 bases in between. The CDR3 bases are TGCAGCGCCAGCCGGGACCTGCCTGAAGCTTTCTTT. As protein: CSASRDLPEAFF. Full variable domain (remainder filled in from reference TRBV29-1 and TRBJ1-1): SAVISQKPSRDICQRGTSLTIQCQVDSQVTMMFWYRQQPGQSLTLIATANQGSEATYESGFVIDKFPISRPNLTFSTLTVSNMSPEDSSIYLCSASRDLPEAFFGQGTRLTVV.

The CDR3 bases are TGTGCCAGCAGTTTAAGTAGGGGGCACTATGGCTACACCTTC. Residues: CASSLSRGHYGYTF. The rearrangement joins TRBV27 to TRBJ1-2; 7 nucleotides align to TRBD1. The germline V gene has CDR1 MNHEY and CDR2 SMNVEV (reference sequence). This CDR3 contains 14 residues. V lost 2 bases and J lost 3; bases outside the gene matches: 3.

The rearrangement joins TRBV10-3 to TRBJ1-6; D might be TRBD1 (6 bases). Trimming left V 1 base short and J 6 bases short, with 16 bases between. The CDR3 sequence is 17 residues long. CDR1 is ENHRY and CDR2 is SYGVKD in the germline V gene. CDR3 bases: TGTGCCATCAGTGAGTACACAGGGAACGTGGCTAATTCACCCCTCCACTTT. This encodes CAISEYTGNVANSPLHF.

This clone has only one observation. This chain connects TRBV7-8 to TRBJ1-2; 12 nucleotides align to TRBD1. J lost 8 bases, V lost 5 bases, and 9 bases had no gene match. The CDR3 is made up of 15 amino acids. CDR1 is SGHVS and CDR2 is FQNEAQ in the germline V gene. CDR3 amino acids: CASSGEWDRGQGYTF. The CDR3 region has the DNA TGTGCCAGCAGCGGAGAATGGGACAGGGGGCAAGGCTACACCTTC. Full variable domain (rest looked up from reference TRBV7-8 and TRBJ1-2): GAGVSQSPRYKVAKRGQDVALRCDPISGHVSLFWYQQALGQGPEFLTYFQNEAQLDKSGLPSDRFFAERPEGSVSTLKIQRTQQEDSAVYLCASSGEWDRGQGYTFGSGTRLTVV.

This chain connects TRBV7-9 to TRBJ1-1; tentative D call: TRBD1 (6 bases). The CDR3 is 14 residues long. CDR1 is SEHNR, CDR2 FQNEAQ, per germline (reference sequence). Trimming shortened V by 1 base and J by 4 bases, and 10 bases separated the two germline ends. CDR3 coding DNA: TGTGCCAGCAGCTTAGTCCAGGGGAGCACTGAAGCTTTCTTT. It yields the protein CASSLVQGSTEAFF.

The rearrangement joins TRBV29-1 to TRBJ1-1; unclear D gene. Germline-derived CDR1 and CDR2 are SQVTM and ANQGSEA. Between the trimmed V and J ends, which lost 0 bases and 1 base, there was a span of 12 bases. The CDR3 totals 15 residues. The CDR3 loop is CSVEDRRFWNTEAFF. CDR3 DNA sequence: TGCAGCGTTGAAGATAGGAGGTTCTGGAACACTGAAGCTTTCTTT.

The CDR3 DNA sequence: TGTGCCAGCAGTTACTCGAGTAGCTCCTACTACGAGCAGTACTTC. This encodes CASSYSSSSYYEQYF. The chain couples TRBV6-5 to TRBJ2-7; D call uncertain. CDR1 and CDR2 (germline): MNHEY, SVGAGI. V lost 0 bases to trimming and J lost 3 bases, with 12 bases between them. The CDR3 spans 15 residues.

This chain joins TRBV19 and TRBJ1-1; possibly TRBD1 for D (5 bases). This CDR3 spans 11 amino acids. Trimming stripped 11 bases from V and 4 bases from J, with 11 bases between. Germline CDR1 LNHDA, CDR2 SQIVND (reference sequence). The CDR3 protein is CAEWGTTEAFF. CDR3 sequence (DNA): TGTGCCGAGTGGGGGACCACTGAAGCTTTCTTT.